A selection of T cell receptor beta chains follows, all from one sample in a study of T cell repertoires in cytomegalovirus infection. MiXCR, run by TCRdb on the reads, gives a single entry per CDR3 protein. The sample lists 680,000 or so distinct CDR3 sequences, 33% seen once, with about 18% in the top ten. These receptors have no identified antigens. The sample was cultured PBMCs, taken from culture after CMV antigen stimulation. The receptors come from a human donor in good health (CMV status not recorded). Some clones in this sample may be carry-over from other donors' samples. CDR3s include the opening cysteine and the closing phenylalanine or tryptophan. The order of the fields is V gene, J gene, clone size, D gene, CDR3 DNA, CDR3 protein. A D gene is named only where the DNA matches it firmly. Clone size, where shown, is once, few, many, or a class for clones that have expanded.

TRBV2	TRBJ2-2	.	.	TGTGCCAGCAGTACCCGGGACAAGGTGGCCGGGGAGCTGTTTTTT	CASSTRDKVAGELFF
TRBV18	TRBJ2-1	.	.	TGTGCCAGCTCCCGCACTGGGGATAGTCTCGGTGAGCAGTTCTTC	CASSRTGDSLGEQFF
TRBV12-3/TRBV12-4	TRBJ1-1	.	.	TGTGCCAGCAGTAGCCTAGGTTTCACTGAAGCTTTCTTT	CASSSLGFTEAFF
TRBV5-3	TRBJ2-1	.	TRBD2	TGTGCCAGCATCCCGGAGGGCACACTAGCGGGAGCCGGCTCCTACAATGAGCAGTTCTTC	CASIPEGTLAGAGSYNEQFF
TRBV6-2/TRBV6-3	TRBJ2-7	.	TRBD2	TGTGCCAGCAGCACGTCAGGACTAGCGGGAAAACTTTTCGACGAGCAGTACTTC	CASSTSGLAGKLFDEQYF
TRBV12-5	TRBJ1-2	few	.	TGTGCTAGTGGCTCCGGGGGGTATATGGGTGACGGCTACACCTTC	CASGSGGYMGDGYTF
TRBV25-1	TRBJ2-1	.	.	TGTGCCAGCAGCGGGGATCACCCATCCTACAATGAGCAGTTCTTC	CASSGDHPSYNEQFF
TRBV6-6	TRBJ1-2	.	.	TGTGCCAGCAGTTACCCCGGGGAGGGAGATGGCTACACCTTC	CASSYPGEGDGYTF
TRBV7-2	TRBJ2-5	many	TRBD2	TGTGCCAGCAGCTTACCGGGACTAGCGGGGGAGACCCAGTACTTC	CASSLPGLAGETQYF
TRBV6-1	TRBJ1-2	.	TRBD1	TGTGCCAGCAGCACCTGGACAGGGCATGGCTACACCTTC	CASSTWTGHGYTF
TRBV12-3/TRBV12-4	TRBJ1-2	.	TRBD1	TGTGCCAGCAGGGGACAGAGCTATGGCTACACCTTC	CASRGQSYGYTF
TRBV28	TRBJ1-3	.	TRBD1	TGTGCCAGCAGTTTGAGCAAGGGGGCGTCTGGAAACACCATATATTTT	CASSLSKGASGNTIYF
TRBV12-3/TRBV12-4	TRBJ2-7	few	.	TGTGCCAGCAGTTTGGGGTTTATCAACGAGCAGTACTTC	CASSLGFINEQYF
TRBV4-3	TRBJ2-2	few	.	TGCGCCAGCAGCCAGACCACGGCCGGGGAGCTGTTTTTT	CASSQTTAGELFF
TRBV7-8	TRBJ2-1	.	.	TGTGCCAGCAGTTCCCGGGGGTCTGAGCAGTTCTTC	CASSSRGSEQFF
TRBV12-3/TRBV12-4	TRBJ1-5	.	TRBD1	TGTGCCAGCAGTCCCACAGGGGTGGATCAGCCCCAGCATTTT	CASSPTGVDQPQHF
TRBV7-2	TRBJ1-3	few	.	TGTGCCAGCAGCTCCACCCCGGGGGCTGGAAACACCATATATTTT	CASSSTPGAGNTIYF
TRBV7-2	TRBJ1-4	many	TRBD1	TGTGCCAGCAGCCCGCCTCCGGGACAGGGTAATGAAAAACTGTTTTTT	CASSPPPGQGNEKLFF
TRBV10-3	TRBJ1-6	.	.	TGTGCCATCAGTGAGTCCTCGACAGCTAATTCACCCCTCCACTTT	CAISESSTANSPLHF
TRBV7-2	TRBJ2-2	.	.	TGTGCCAGCAGCTCCTGGACCGGGGAGCTGTTTTTT	CASSSWTGELFF
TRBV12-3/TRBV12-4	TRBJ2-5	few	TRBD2	TGTGCCAGCAGCGACCCTTGGGGGTGGGGACTAGGCCTCCAAGAGACCCAGTACTTC	CASSDPWGWGLGLQETQYF
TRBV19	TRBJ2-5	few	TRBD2	TGTGCCAGTAACCGGGGGGGAGGCCAAGAGACCCAGTACTTC	CASNRGGGQETQYF